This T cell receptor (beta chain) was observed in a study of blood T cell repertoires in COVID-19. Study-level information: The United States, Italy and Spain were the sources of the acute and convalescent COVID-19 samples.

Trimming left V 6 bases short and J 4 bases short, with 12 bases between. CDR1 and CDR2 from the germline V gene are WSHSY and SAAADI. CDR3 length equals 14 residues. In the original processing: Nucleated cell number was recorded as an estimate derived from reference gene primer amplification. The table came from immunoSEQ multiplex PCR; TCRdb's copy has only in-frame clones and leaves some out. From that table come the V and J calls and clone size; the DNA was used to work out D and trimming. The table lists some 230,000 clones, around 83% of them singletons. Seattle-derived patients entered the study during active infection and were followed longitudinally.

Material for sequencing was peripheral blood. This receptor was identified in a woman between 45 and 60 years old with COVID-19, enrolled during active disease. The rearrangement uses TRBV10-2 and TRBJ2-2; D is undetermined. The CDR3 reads CASRMRQITGELFF. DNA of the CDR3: TGCGCCAGCAGGATGAGGCAGATCACCGGGGAGCTGTTTTTT.